Sequencing of this T cell receptor (beta chain) was carried out in a study of blood T cell repertoires in COVID-19. On the study more broadly: Donors in the United States, Italy and Spain gave samples during acute or convalescent COVID-19. Nucleic acid was either cDNA or gDNA, and it came from T cells, B-cell-depleted T cells, or PBMCs.

Germline trimming cut 6 bases from V and 7 bases from J; bases unmatched to any gene: 4. The CDR3 has 13 residues. Germline CDR1 reads SNHLY; CDR2 reads FYNNEI. TCRdb's copy holds only in-frame clones and misses some; the assay was immunoSEQ multiplex PCR. Of around 98,000 clones listed, roughly 87% are singletons. The gene calls are TRBV2 and TRBJ1-5; TRBD1 matches 9 bases. The sequenced sample was peripheral blood. The receptor's source is a man aged 70-80 years with acute or convalescent COVID-19. CDR3 loop: CASRRDRAQPQHF. CDR3 coding DNA: TGTGCCAGCAGAAGGGACAGGGCCCAGCCCCAGCATTTT.